The 8 T cell receptor beta chains reported below all come from one sample, sequenced in a study of shared clonotypes between healthy human individuals. TCRdb's copy holds only in-frame clones and misses some; the assay was immunoSEQ multiplex PCR. The profile covers about 2.5 million clones, with around 90% appearing a single time and 0.3% to 0.4% taken by the ten largest. Sequenced sample: naive CD4+ T cells from PBMCs. The sample's subset: CD45RA+ positively selected. The receptors were gathered from a man aged 18-30 years in good health. Some clones in this sample may be carry-over from other donors' samples.

The V gene is TRBV5-1, the J gene TRBJ1-5; TRBD1 might be the D (5 bases). CDR3 length equals 14 residues. Looked up from germline, CDR1 is SGHRS and CDR2 is YFSETQ. The ends were cut back, 3 bases at V and 4 bases at J, with 11 bases in the middle. CDR3 residues: CASSWDGPNQPQHF. The CDR3 DNA reads as TGCGCCAGCAGCTGGGACGGTCCGAATCAGCCCCAGCATTTT.

This chain links TRBV7-9 with TRBJ2-5; weak D call: TRBD2 (6 bases). The ends were cut back, 2 bases at V and 5 bases at J, with 18 bases in the middle. Germline V gene data show CDR1 as SEHNR and CDR2 as FQNEAQ (reference sequence). The CDR3 totals 16 residues. Here the CDR3 reads CASSLFGGRDGETQYF. The CDR3 DNA sequence: TGTGCCAGCAGCTTATTTGGCGGGCGGGACGGCGAGACCCAGTACTTC. The whole variable domain, remainder taken from reference TRBV7-9 and TRBJ2-5, is DTGVSQNPRHKITKRGQNVTFRCDPISEHNRLYWYRQTLGQGPEFLTYFQNEAQLEKSRLLSDRFSAERPKGSFSTLEIQRTEQGDSAMYLCASSLFGGRDGETQYFGPGTRLLVL.

CDR3 DNA: TGTGCCAGCAGCTTAACAGGGGGCGCTTACTATGGCTACACCTTC. It is translated as CASSLTGGAYYGYTF. The rearrangement uses TRBV7-9 and TRBJ1-2; 9 nucleotides line up with TRBD1. This CDR3 contains 15 residues. Trimming removed 2 bases from V and 3 bases from J; junction bases left unmatched: 4. In germline, CDR1 is SEHNR, CDR2 FQNEAQ (reference sequence).

This sequence joins TRBV5-1 and TRBJ2-1; 7 nucleotides match TRBD2. CDR1 is SGHRS and CDR2 is YFSETQ in the germline V gene. Trimming took 4 bases from V and 4 from J; bases not matched to a gene: 17. This CDR3 spans 18 amino acids. In nucleotides, the CDR3 is TGCGCCAGCAGCGCTTGGAGAATGGCGGGAGAGGCGTACAATGAGCAGTTCTTC. Amino acids: CASSAWRMAGEAYNEQFF.

This clone came up a few times. This chain joins TRBV4-2 and TRBJ1-5, with a possible D match to TRBD1 (5 bases). The CDR3 contains 15 residues. Trimming cost V 1 base and J 9 bases, with 16 bases left between them. Per the germline V gene, CDR1 is LGHNA and CDR2 is YNFKEQ. CDR3 coding DNA: TGTGCCAGCAGCCAAGTGGGCCAGGGTGGAGGGCCCCAGCATTTT. Translation gives CASSQVGQGGGPQHF.

Concerning this clone: Within the sample, other DNA sequences also encode this same CDR3. V gene TRBV27 combines with J gene TRBJ1-2; 8 nucleotides agree with TRBD1. CDR3 length: 15 residues. Germline V gene data show CDR1 as MNHEY and CDR2 as SMNVEV (reference sequence). Trimming removed 4 bases from V and 2 bases from J; junction bases left unmatched: 6. In nucleotides, the CDR3 is TGTGCCAGCAGTTCCCCCGGACAGGGCAACTATGGCTACACCTTC. It yields the protein CASSSPGQGNYGYTF.

The chain employs TRBV2 and TRBJ2-5; the D gene is possibly TRBD2 (6 bases). Germline V gene lookup returns CDR1 SNHLY and CDR2 FYNNEI. The V and J ends lost 7 bases and 6 bases respectively, with 18 bases between them. The CDR3 covers 14 residues. CDR3 loop: CASMEGLRTKTQYF. The CDR3 nucleotides read TGTGCCAGCATGGAGGGGCTGCGCACGAAGACCCAGTACTTC. The variable domain in full, with the rest retrieved from reference TRBV2 and TRBJ2-5, is EPEVTQTPSHQVTQMGQEVILRCVPISNHLYFYWYRQILGQKVEFLVSFYNNEISEKSEIFDDQFSVERPDGSNFTLKIRSTKLEDSAMYFCASMEGLRTKTQYFGPGTRLLVL.

V gene TRBV28 combines with J gene TRBJ1-2; D perhaps matches TRBD1 (5 bases). CDR3 length equals 15 residues. V was cut by 3 bases and J by 3 bases, with 14 bases left in between. Germline V lookup: CDR1 MDHEN, CDR2 SYDVKM. The CDR3 DNA sequence: TGTGCCAGCAGTTTGAGAGTAGGGACCTACTATGGCTACACCTTC. Protein product: CASSLRVGTYYGYTF.